Described below is a single T cell receptor beta chain sequence and its context. Its cognate antigen is unknown. UMIs and a universal primer site were added when TCR cDNA was made by 5'RACE template switching. Each CDR3 protein gets one entry after TCRdb re-called the 5' RACE reads with MiXCR. The sample shows about 340,000 distinct CDR3 sequences, approximately 4.2% of them seen only once. This sample was included in a study of T cells after yellow fever vaccination. Study-wide findings and caveats: The presence of abundant clonotypes contaminating from the bulk population was possible in FACS-sorted repertoires. A large majority of primary-vaccination clones showed up again after the booster (under 98% CD4, around 90% CD8).

The CDR3 is 20 residues long. The TCR sequence derives from a man younger than 35 who received the YFV17D yellow fever vaccine. The rearrangement uses TRBV21-1 and TRBJ1-1. TRBV21-1 is annotated as a pseudogene. Sequences were derived from PBMCs, sampled 5 days after the yellow fever booster vaccination. Here the CDR3 reads CASSKVGTRADSPMNTEAFF. The CDR3 DNA reads as TGTGCCAGCAGCAAAGTTGGTACCAGGGCCGACAGCCCCATGAACACTGAAGCTTTCTTT.